This T cell receptor beta chain was found in a study of beta chain features in type 1 diabetes. Reverse transcribing all isolated RNA meant expressed TCRB transcripts were sequenced. Clones were sequenced by immunoSEQ multiplex PCR, and TCRdb holds only the in-frame ones, with some missing. The table has 250,000 to 350,000 clones, around 10% seen once; the top ten hold 0.015%. This clone has only a few counts. Its antigen remains unidentified. It was via CD45RO/CCR7/CD25/CD127/CD95/CD27 that CD4+ naive, central memory, regulatory and stem cell-like memory cells were sorted. Study-level points and caveats: TCRB CDR3 length was moderately but significantly reduced in all four CD4+ subsets of Type 1 diabetes patients. In these data, an HLA type influence on TCRB rearrangement remained unresolved. Naive, central memory and Treg TCRB repertoires appeared more alike in patients than in healthy donors.

The CDR3 has 14 residues. V gave up 5 bases and J gave up 4 bases; unmatched junction bases: 4. The V gene's germline CDR1 is GTSNPN and CDR2 SVGIG (reference sequence). The chain combines TRBV30 with TRBJ2-1; 11 bases are a match to TRBD1. Sequencing input: naive CD4+ T cells from blood. The origin of this receptor is a woman aged 25 to 45 in good health. CDR3 nucleotides: TGTGCCTGGCAGGACAGGGGGCCTTACAATGAGCAGTTCTTC. Translation gives CAWQDRGPYNEQFF.